This T cell receptor (beta chain) was profiled in a study of cytomegalovirus exposure and HLA in healthy donors. General study points: Among TCR beta chains of equal frequency, HLA-associated ones were more clonally expanded in a later analysis. The HLA-A and HLA-B alleles of most subjects were reportedly predicted accurately from TCR beta sequences.

Researchers ran the PCR with 60 Vbeta and 13 Jbeta primers. The method was immunoSEQ multiplex PCR; TCRdb's version includes in-frame clones alone and lacks a portion of them. Here the sample spans about 130,000 clones, approximately 73% being singletons. V was cut by 1 base and J by 7 bases, with 16 bases left in between. The germline gives CDR1 SNHLY, CDR2 FYNNEI. This CDR3 is 16 amino acids long. This clone was picked up a small number of times. As yet, its antigen is unknown. Sequencing was carried out using PBMCs. The chain combines TRBV2 with TRBJ1-4; no clear D gene. This TCR came from a man aged 55 to 70 in good health and CMV-seropositive. CDR3 region: CASSEEVVSQAEKLFF. The CDR3 DNA follows: TGTGCCAGCAGTGAAGAGGTGGTCAGTCAGGCTGAAAAACTGTTTTTT.